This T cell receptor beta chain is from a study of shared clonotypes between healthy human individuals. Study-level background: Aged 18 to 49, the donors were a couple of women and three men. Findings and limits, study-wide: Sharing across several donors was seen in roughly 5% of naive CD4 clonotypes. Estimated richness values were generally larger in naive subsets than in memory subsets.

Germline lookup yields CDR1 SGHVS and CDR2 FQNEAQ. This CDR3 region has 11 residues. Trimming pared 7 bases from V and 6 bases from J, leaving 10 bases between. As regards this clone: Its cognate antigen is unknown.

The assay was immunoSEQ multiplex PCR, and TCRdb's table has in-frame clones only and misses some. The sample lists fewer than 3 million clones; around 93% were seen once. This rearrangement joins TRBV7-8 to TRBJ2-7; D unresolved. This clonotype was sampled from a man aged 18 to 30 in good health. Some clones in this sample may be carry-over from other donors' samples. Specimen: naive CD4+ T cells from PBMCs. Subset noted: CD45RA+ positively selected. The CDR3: CASTNLREQYF. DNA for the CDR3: TGTGCCAGCACCAACCTTCGCGAGCAGTACTTC.